This entry is about one T cell receptor (beta chain). Its antigen is currently unknown. Naivety among CD8 cells was defined by CD45RO negativity and positive CCR7 selection, thereby excluding terminally differentiated effector memory CD45RA+ cells. The data stem from a study of shared clonotypes between healthy human individuals. Findings of the study overall: Donor scarcity curtailed the genetic and exposure-history diversity represented herein.

TCRdb's table, derived via immunoSEQ multiplex PCR, lists solely in-frame clones and lacks some. The data contain around 1,900,000 clones, approximately 92% of them seen just once; the ten biggest clones take up around 1.7%. Germline V gene sequence: CDR1 SGHDT, CDR2 YYEEEE. The CDR3 consists of 15 residues. The V gene lost 4 bases and the J gene lost 2 bases, with 16 bases spanning the gap. The sample taken for sequencing was naive CD8+ T cells from PBMCs. The source is a man younger than 30 in good health. Some clones in this sample may be carry-over from other donors' samples. The gene calls are TRBV5-6 and TRBJ2-7; no clear D. CDR3 coding DNA: TGTGCCAGCAGCGCCCTCGCGGTGCGACCCTACGAGCAGTACTTC. Protein sequence: CASSALAVRPYEQYF.